These T cell receptor beta chains were read from a single sample in a study of shared clonotypes between healthy human individuals. The protocol was immunoSEQ multiplex PCR, while the TCRdb copy is restricted to in-frame clones and leaves out a portion. The sample holds roughly 650,000 clones; 95% to 98% are singletons and the top ten take 0.045% to 0.06%. The specimen was naive CD4+ T cells sorted from blood. These receptor sequences come from a woman younger than 45 in good health. CDR3s include the opening cysteine and the closing phenylalanine or tryptophan. A D gene is named only where the DNA matches it firmly. Only part of the rows carry a size: once, few, many, or a class if the clone is expanded.

CDR3nt: TGTGCCAGCAGCTTAGCGGGAGGGGATGAAAAACTGTTTTTT; CDR3aa: CASSLAGGDEKLFF; d_gene: NA; abundance: NA; j_gene: TRBJ1-4; v_gene: TRBV13
CDR3nt: TGTGCCAGCAGCTTGTATTTGGCGGGAGGTCCGGACGAGCAGTACTTC; CDR3aa: CASSLYLAGGPDEQYF; d_gene: TRBD2; abundance: NA; j_gene: TRBJ2-7; v_gene: TRBV5-4
CDR3nt: TGTGCCAGCTCAGAGCTGGATATGAGTAGCACTGAAGCTTTCTTT; CDR3aa: CASSELDMSSTEAFF; d_gene: NA; abundance: NA; j_gene: TRBJ1-1; v_gene: TRBV18
CDR3nt: TGTGCCAGTAGTATCGAGGGCGGGAGGGCCCCCAATGAGCAGTTCTTC; CDR3aa: CASSIEGGRAPNEQFF; d_gene: TRBD2; abundance: NA; j_gene: TRBJ2-1; v_gene: TRBV19
CDR3nt: TGCGCCAGCAGCTTAACAGGGGGCAATCAGCCCCAGCATTTT; CDR3aa: CASSLTGGNQPQHF; d_gene: TRBD1; abundance: NA; j_gene: TRBJ1-5; v_gene: TRBV5-1
CDR3nt: TGTGCCAGCAGTTCCCAACGGACTAGCGGGAGGGTAACGCCGAGGTACGAGCAGTACTTC; CDR3aa: CASSSQRTSGRVTPRYEQYF; d_gene: TRBD2; abundance: once; j_gene: TRBJ2-7; v_gene: TRBV27
CDR3nt: TGCGCCAGCAGCTCCGGACAGGGGAACACCGGGGAGCTGTTTTTT; CDR3aa: CASSSGQGNTGELFF; d_gene: TRBD1; abundance: once; j_gene: TRBJ2-2; v_gene: TRBV5-1
CDR3nt: TGTGCCAGCAGTTTTGACGGGGGCGACTATGGCTACACCTTC; CDR3aa: CASSFDGGDYGYTF; d_gene: NA; abundance: NA; j_gene: TRBJ1-2; v_gene: TRBV28
CDR3nt: TGTGCCAGCAGTTTAAATACAGGGACCTACGAGCAGTACTTC; CDR3aa: CASSLNTGTYEQYF; d_gene: NA; abundance: NA; j_gene: TRBJ2-7; v_gene: TRBV28
CDR3nt: TGTGCCTGCCGGACAGGGGATTTTAACTATGGCTACACCTTC; CDR3aa: CACRTGDFNYGYTF; d_gene: TRBD1; abundance: NA; j_gene: TRBJ1-2; v_gene: TRBV2
CDR3nt: TGCGCCAGCAGCCAAGACAGGGGAGGAAACACCATATATTTT; CDR3aa: CASSQDRGGNTIYF; d_gene: NA; abundance: NA; j_gene: TRBJ1-3; v_gene: TRBV4-1
CDR3nt: TGTGCCTGGAGTGTACAGGGGGTCCACGAGCAGTACTTC; CDR3aa: CAWSVQGVHEQYF; d_gene: TRBD1; abundance: NA; j_gene: TRBJ2-7; v_gene: TRBV30
CDR3nt: TGCGCCAGCAGTCGCTCAGGTAGCACAGATACGCAGTATTTT; CDR3aa: CASSRSGSTDTQYF; d_gene: NA; abundance: NA; j_gene: TRBJ2-3; v_gene: TRBV5-1
CDR3nt: TGTGCCAGCAGTTTTGGAGGGGTGCAAGAGACCCAGTACTTC; CDR3aa: CASSFGGVQETQYF; d_gene: NA; abundance: NA; j_gene: TRBJ2-5; v_gene: TRBV28
CDR3nt: TGTGCCAGCAGCTCCCCTAGGGCCATGAACACCGGGGAGCTGTTTTTT; CDR3aa: CASSSPRAMNTGELFF; d_gene: NA; abundance: NA; j_gene: TRBJ2-2; v_gene: TRBV11-2
CDR3nt: TGTGCCAGCAGTGACCAAATGGGCGGATCGGGAGGCTACACCTTC; CDR3aa: CASSDQMGGSGGYTF; d_gene: NA; abundance: NA; j_gene: TRBJ1-2; v_gene: TRBV6-4
CDR3nt: TGTGCCAGTAGTACAGGGACTAGCAGTACCTACGAGCAGTACTTC; CDR3aa: CASSTGTSSTYEQYF; d_gene: TRBD2; abundance: NA; j_gene: TRBJ2-7; v_gene: TRBV19
CDR3nt: TGTGCCAGCAGTTCGGCAACTTCGAACACCGGGGAGCTGTTTTTT; CDR3aa: CASSSATSNTGELFF; d_gene: NA; abundance: NA; j_gene: TRBJ2-2; v_gene: TRBV28
CDR3nt: TGTGCCAGCAGAAAGACAGGGGGAAACACCATATATTTT; CDR3aa: CASRKTGGNTIYF; d_gene: TRBD1; abundance: NA; j_gene: TRBJ1-3; v_gene: TRBV2
CDR3nt: TGCGCCAGCAGCTTGGATTACCTCTATAATTCACCCCTCCACTTT; CDR3aa: CASSLDYLYNSPLHF; d_gene: NA; abundance: NA; j_gene: TRBJ1-6; v_gene: TRBV5-1
CDR3nt: TGTGCCAGCACCCTTGGTCCACAGGGGGTCTTAGGCTACACCTTC; CDR3aa: CASTLGPQGVLGYTF; d_gene: TRBD1; abundance: NA; j_gene: TRBJ1-2; v_gene: TRBV5-5
CDR3nt: TGCGCCAGCGGCGGGTCCACCGGGGAGCTGTTTTTT; CDR3aa: CASGGSTGELFF; d_gene: NA; abundance: NA; j_gene: TRBJ2-2; v_gene: TRBV10-1
CDR3nt: TGCGCCAGCAGTGAAGAGGTCTACAATGAGCAGTTCTTC; CDR3aa: CASSEEVYNEQFF; d_gene: NA; abundance: NA; j_gene: TRBJ2-1; v_gene: TRBV10-1
CDR3nt: TGCGCCAGCAGCTTGGTGGCCCAGTACGAGCAGTACTTC; CDR3aa: CASSLVAQYEQYF; d_gene: NA; abundance: NA; j_gene: TRBJ2-7; v_gene: TRBV5-1
CDR3nt: TGTGCCAGCAGTGAACCGGGACAGACTTTGGGTGGCTACACCTTC; CDR3aa: CASSEPGQTLGGYTF; d_gene: TRBD1; abundance: NA; j_gene: TRBJ1-2; v_gene: TRBV6-1
CDR3nt: TGTGCCAGCAGTGAAGGCCGTAGGGGTTGGCATTTT; CDR3aa: CASSEGRRGWHF; d_gene: NA; abundance: NA; j_gene: TRBJ1-5; v_gene: TRBV6-1
CDR3nt: TGCGCCAGCAGCTTGATCCAGAACACTGAAGCTTTCTTT; CDR3aa: CASSLIQNTEAFF; d_gene: NA; abundance: NA; j_gene: TRBJ1-1; v_gene: TRBV5-1
CDR3nt: TGTGCCAGCAGTTACTCGGGTGACTCCGGGGAGCTGTTTTTT; CDR3aa: CASSYSGDSGELFF; d_gene: NA; abundance: NA; j_gene: TRBJ2-2; v_gene: TRBV6-6
CDR3nt: TGCGCCAGCAGCTCATCGACACTAGCGGGAGGCTTAGTGAATGAGCAGTTCTTC; CDR3aa: CASSSSTLAGGLVNEQFF; d_gene: TRBD2; abundance: NA; j_gene: TRBJ2-1; v_gene: TRBV5-1